This T cell receptor (beta chain) was found in a study of response to subunit inactivated influenza vaccine. Findings of the study overall: Seasonal influenza vaccination, on each occasion, was suggested by the authors to recruit few new T cells.

Concerning this clonotype: No antigen is known for it.

TCRdb reanalysed the RT-PCR reads using MiXCR and keeps one entry per CDR3 protein. The repertoire includes about 310,000 distinct CDR3 sequences, roughly a fifth of them detected once, and around 9.6% sits in the top ten. V shed 4 bases and J 10 bases; nucleotides not matched to a gene: 13. Germline V gene sequence: CDR1 SGHTA, CDR2 FQGNSA. This CDR3 has 15 amino acids. Sequencing was performed on PBMCs from blood, taken 21 months after vaccination. J is TRBJ1-2 and V is TRBV7-2; 9 positions agree with TRBD1. The clonotype originates from a man between 50 and 70 years old who received an inactivated influenza vaccine. CDR3 sequence (DNA): TGTGCCAGCAGCTCCGAAGTCGGGACAGGGCGTCTCTACACCTTC. Translation gives CASSSEVGTGRLYTF. The whole variable domain, filled in from reference TRBV7-2 and TRBJ1-2, reads GAGVSQSPSNKVTEKGKDVELRCDPISGHTALYWYRQSLGQGLEFLIYFQGNSAPDKSGLPSDRFSAERTGGSVSTLTIQRTQQEDSAVYLCASSSEVGTGRLYTFGSGTRLTVV.